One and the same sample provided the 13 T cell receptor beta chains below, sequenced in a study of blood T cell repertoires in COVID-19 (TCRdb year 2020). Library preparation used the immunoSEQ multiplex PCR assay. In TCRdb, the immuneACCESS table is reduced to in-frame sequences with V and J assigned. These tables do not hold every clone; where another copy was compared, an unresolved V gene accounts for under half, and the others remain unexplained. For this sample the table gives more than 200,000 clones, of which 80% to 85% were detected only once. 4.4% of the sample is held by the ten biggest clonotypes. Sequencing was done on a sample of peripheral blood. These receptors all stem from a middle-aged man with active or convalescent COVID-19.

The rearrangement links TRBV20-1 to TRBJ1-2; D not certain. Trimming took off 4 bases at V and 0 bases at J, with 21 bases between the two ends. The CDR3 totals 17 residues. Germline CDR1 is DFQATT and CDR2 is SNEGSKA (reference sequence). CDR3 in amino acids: CSAIEDRWNSPNYGYTF. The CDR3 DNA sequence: TGCAGTGCTATTGAAGATCGTTGGAACAGCCCTAACTATGGCTACACCTTC.

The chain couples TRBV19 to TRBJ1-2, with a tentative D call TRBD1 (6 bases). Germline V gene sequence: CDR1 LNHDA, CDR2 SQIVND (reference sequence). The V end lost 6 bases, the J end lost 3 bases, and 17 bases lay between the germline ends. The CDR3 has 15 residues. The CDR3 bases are TGTGCCAGTAGAGAGGTGGTACAGGGTGACTATGGCTACACCTTC. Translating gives CASREVVQGDYGYTF.

CDR3 sequence reads: CASTRTGDEQFF. The CDR3 DNA follows: TGCGCCAGCACCAGGACAGGGGATGAGCAGTTCTTC. This sequence joins TRBV5-1 and TRBJ2-1; 9 positions agree with TRBD1. The V gene's germline CDR1 is SGHRS and CDR2 YFSETQ. The CDR3 contains 12 residues. V was clipped by 6 bases and J by 8 bases; unmatched bases: 3.

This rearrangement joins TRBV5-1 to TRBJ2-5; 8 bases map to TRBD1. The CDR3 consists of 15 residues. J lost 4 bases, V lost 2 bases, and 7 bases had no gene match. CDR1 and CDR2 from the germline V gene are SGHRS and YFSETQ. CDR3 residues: CASSLGTGGRETQYF. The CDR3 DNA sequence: TGCGCCAGCAGCTTAGGCACAGGGGGTAGAGAGACCCAGTACTTC. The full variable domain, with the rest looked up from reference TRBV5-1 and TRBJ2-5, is KAGVTQTPRYLIKTRGQQVTLSCSPISGHRSVSWYQQTPGQGLQFLFEYFSETQRNKGNFPGRFSGRQFSNSRSEMNVSTLELGDSALYLCASSLGTGGRETQYFGPGTRLLVL.

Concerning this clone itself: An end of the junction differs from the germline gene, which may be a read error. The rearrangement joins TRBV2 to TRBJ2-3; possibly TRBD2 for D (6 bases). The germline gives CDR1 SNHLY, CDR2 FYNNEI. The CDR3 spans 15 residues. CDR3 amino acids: CASSVRTSQTDAQYF. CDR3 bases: TGTGCCAGCAGTGTCCGTACTAGCCAGACAGATGCGCAGTATTTT.

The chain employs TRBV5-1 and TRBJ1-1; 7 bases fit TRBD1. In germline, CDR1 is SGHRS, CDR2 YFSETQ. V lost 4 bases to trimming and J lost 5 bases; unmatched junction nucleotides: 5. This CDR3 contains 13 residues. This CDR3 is CASSPGQKTEAFF. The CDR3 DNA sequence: TGCGCCAGCAGCCCGGGACAGAAAACTGAAGCTTTCTTT.

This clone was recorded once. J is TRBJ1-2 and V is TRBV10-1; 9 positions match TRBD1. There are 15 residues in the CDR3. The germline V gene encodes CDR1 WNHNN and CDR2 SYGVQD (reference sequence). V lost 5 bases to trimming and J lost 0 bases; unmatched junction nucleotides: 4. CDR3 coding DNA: TGCGCCAGCAGTCGGGACAGGGCGGCTAACTATGGCTACACCTTC. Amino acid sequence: CASSRDRAANYGYTF.

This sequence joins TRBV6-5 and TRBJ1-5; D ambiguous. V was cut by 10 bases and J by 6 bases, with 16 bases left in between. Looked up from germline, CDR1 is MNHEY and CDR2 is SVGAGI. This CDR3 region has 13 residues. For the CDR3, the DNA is TGTGCCACTTCGAGGGCGGAGGGTCAGCCCCAGCATTTT. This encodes CATSRAEGQPQHF.

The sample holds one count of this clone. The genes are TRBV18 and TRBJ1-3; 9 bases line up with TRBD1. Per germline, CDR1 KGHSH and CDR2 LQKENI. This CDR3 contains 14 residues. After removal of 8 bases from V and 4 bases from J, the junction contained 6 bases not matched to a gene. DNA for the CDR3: TGTGCCAGCGGCGGGACAGGGAGAGGAAACACCATATATTTT. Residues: CASGGTGRGNTIYF.

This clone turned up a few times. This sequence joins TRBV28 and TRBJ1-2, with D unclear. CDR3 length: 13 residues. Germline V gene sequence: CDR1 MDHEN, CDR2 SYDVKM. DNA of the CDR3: TGTGCTACGCGGGAGGGCCCACGCTATGGCTACACCTTC. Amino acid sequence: CATREGPRYGYTF.

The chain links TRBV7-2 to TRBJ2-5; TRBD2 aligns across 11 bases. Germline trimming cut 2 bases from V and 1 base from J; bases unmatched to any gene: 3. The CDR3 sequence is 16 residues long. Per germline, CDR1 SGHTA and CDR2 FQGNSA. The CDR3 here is CASSLSLAGGQETQYF. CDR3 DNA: TGTGCCAGCAGCTTAAGTCTAGCGGGGGGCCAAGAGACCCAGTACTTC. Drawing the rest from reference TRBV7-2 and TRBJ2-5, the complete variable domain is GAGVSQSPSNKVTEKGKDVELRCDPISGHTALYWYRQSLGQGLEFLIYFQGNSAPDKSGLPSDRFSAERTGGSVSTLTIQRTQQEDSAVYLCASSLSLAGGQETQYFGPGTRLLVL.

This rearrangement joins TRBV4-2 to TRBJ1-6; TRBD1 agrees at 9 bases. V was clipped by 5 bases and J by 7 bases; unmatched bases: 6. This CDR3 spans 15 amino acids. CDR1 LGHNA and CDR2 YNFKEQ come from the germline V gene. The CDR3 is CASSSPDRGNSPLHF. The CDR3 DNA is TGTGCCAGCAGCAGCCCCGACAGGGGGAATTCACCCCTCCACTTT.

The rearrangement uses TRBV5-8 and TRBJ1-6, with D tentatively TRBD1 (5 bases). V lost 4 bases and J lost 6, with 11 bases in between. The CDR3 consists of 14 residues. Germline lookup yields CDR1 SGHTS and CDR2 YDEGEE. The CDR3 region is CASSLRVANSPLHF. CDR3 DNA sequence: TGTGCCAGCAGCCTCAGGGTTGCTAATTCACCCCTCCACTTT.